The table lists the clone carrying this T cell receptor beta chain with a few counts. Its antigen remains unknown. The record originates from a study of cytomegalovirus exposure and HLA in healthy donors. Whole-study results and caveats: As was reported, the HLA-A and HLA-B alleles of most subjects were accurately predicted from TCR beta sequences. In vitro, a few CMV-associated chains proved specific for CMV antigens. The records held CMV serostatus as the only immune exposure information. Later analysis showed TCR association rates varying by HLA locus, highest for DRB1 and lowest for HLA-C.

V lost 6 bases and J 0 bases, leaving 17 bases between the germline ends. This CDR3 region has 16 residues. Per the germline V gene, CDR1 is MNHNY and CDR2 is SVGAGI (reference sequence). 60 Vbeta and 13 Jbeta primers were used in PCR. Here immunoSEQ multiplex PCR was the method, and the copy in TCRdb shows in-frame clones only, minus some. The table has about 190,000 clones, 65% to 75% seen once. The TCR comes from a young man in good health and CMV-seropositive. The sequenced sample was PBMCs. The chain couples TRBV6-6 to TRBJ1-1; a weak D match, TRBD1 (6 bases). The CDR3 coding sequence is TGTGCCAGCAGCGATCTTAGGACAGTCATGAACACTGAAGCTTTCTTT. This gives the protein CASSDLRTVMNTEAFF.